A single sample is the source of the 16 T cell receptor beta chains below, sequenced in a study of T-cell memory formation after mild COVID-19. TCRdb reanalysed the 5' RACE reads using MiXCR and keeps one entry per CDR3 protein. The data show approximately 250,000 distinct CDR3 sequences, 15% to 20% seen once. The sample comprised PBMCs or a T cell subset sorted from them (not recorded which). The receptors originated from a man younger than 35 who had mild COVID-19 (a few samples of this study predate the infection). Cell type and time point are not known.

This clonotype was observed a handful of times. This rearrangement joins TRBV19 to TRBJ1-5; D is perhaps TRBD1 (5 bases). The CDR3 extends over 16 amino acids. Germline-derived CDR1 and CDR2 are LNHDA and SQIVND (reference sequence). V was cut by 4 bases and J by 4 bases, with 17 bases left in between. DNA of the CDR3: TGTGCCAGTAGTACCCAGTCCCGACAGTTTAATCAGCCCCAGCATTTT. Residues: CASSTQSRQFNQPQHF.

J is TRBJ2-2 and V is TRBV12-3 or TRBV12-4, with D possibly being TRBD2 (5 bases). V shed 7 bases and J shed 0 bases, with 15 bases lying between them. The CDR3 extends over 16 amino acids. This CDR3 is CASTPQATTNTGELFF. DNA of the CDR3: TGTGCCAGCACCCCTCAGGCGACTACGAACACCGGGGAGCTGTTTTTT.

This clonotype was observed at least ten times. The chain combines TRBV6-5 with TRBJ1-1, with 7 bases aligning to TRBD1. Unmatched junction bases numbered 4, after V lost 6 bases and J lost 0 bases. Per the germline V gene, CDR1 is MNHEY and CDR2 is SVGAGI. CDR3 length equals 14 residues. CDR3 loop: CASRRQGLNTEAFF. DNA of the CDR3: TGTGCCAGCAGGAGACAGGGATTGAACACTGAAGCTTTCTTT.

The J gene is TRBJ1-2, the V gene TRBV6-2 or TRBV6-3, with D maybe TRBD1 (5 bases). The CDR3 consists of 16 residues. Trimming took off 7 bases at V and 1 base at J, with 19 bases between the two ends. Germline CDR1 and CDR2: MNHEY and SVGEGT. This CDR3 reads CASTNPGPALNYGYTF. Here the CDR3 DNA reads TGTGCCAGCACCAACCCGGGGCCAGCCCTTAACTATGGCTACACCTTC.

This clonotype was counted a few times. The chain uses TRBV5-4 and TRBJ2-7, with 12 nucleotides matching TRBD2. Germline V gene sequence: CDR1 SGHNT, CDR2 YYREEE (reference sequence). The CDR3 covers 14 residues. V was pared by 1 base and J by 6 bases, with 2 bases of the junction left unmatched. This chain's CDR3 is CASSLTSGGSEQYF. The CDR3 DNA follows: TGTGCCAGCAGCTTGACTAGCGGGGGGAGCGAGCAGTACTTC.

This clonotype showed up many times. This rearrangement joins TRBV20-1 to TRBJ2-3, with 9 bases identical to TRBD2. The CDR3 is 12 residues long. V shed 4 bases, J shed 6 bases, and the junction held 2 bases outside the gene matches. Germline assignment: CDR1 DFQATT and CDR2 SNEGSKA (reference sequence). The CDR3 bases are TGCAGTGCTACCCTAGCGGGGGATACGCAGTATTTT. It is translated as CSATLAGDTQYF.

This clonotype has more than one count but fewer than ten. The chain uses TRBV5-1 and TRBJ2-7; the D gene is possibly TRBD1 (6 bases). The germline CDR1 and CDR2 sequences are SGHRS and YFSETQ. The germline V and J ends were trimmed by 2 bases and 4 bases, with 13 bases remaining between them. There are 14 residues in the CDR3. Here the CDR3 reads CASSLTGIPYEQYF. The CDR3 DNA sequence: TGCGCCAGCAGCTTAACAGGGATACCTTACGAGCAGTACTTC.

The sample holds a few counts of this clonotype. The rearrangement uses TRBV7-2 and TRBJ1-5; tentatively, D is TRBD1 (5 bases). The CDR3 length is 17 residues. Germline assignment: CDR1 SGHTA and CDR2 FQGNSA. V was trimmed by 5 bases and J by 1 base, leaving 18 bases between them. CDR3 sequence (DNA): TGTGCCAGCAGCCCTAGTTCGGTCAGGGAAAGCAATCAGCCCCAGCATTTT. It codes for CASSPSSVRESNQPQHF.

On this clonotype: No conserved phenylalanine or tryptophan ends this CDR3, so it is likely a read error. The CDR3 spells CASSSGGETQYY. DNA for the CDR3: TGTGCCAGCAGCTCGGGGGGAGAGACCCAGTACTAC. The gene calls are TRBV7-2 and TRBJ2-5, with TRBD2 identical over 7 bases. This CDR3 has 12 amino acids. The junction had 0 bases not matched to a gene; V was cut back by 4 bases and J by 4 bases. Germline V lookup: CDR1 SGHTA, CDR2 FQGNSA.

The rearrangement uses TRBV5-1 and TRBJ2-1; D not certain. The V end lost 0 bases, the J end lost 0 bases, and 7 bases lay between the germline ends. The CDR3 has 15 residues. In germline, CDR1 is SGHRS, CDR2 YFSETQ. CDR3 nucleotide sequence: TGCGCCAGCAGCTTGGTGGTCAGCTCCTACAATGAGCAGTTCTTC. Translation: CASSLVVSSYNEQFF.

The J gene is TRBJ2-3, the V gene TRBV18; D gene unclear. This CDR3 is 11 amino acids long. Trimming stripped 5 bases from V and 4 bases from J, with 4 bases between. The germline CDR1 and CDR2 sequences are KGHSH and LQKENI. Here the CDR3 reads CASSDADTQYF. The CDR3 nucleotides are TGTGCCAGCTCAGACGCAGATACGCAGTATTTT.

This clonotype has a count of ten or more. The chain couples TRBV29-1 to TRBJ2-3; no clear D. The CDR3 is made up of 14 amino acids. CDR1 and CDR2 from the germline V gene are SQVTM and ANQGSEA. V was trimmed by 4 bases and J by 0 bases, leaving 11 bases between them. CDR3 nucleotide sequence: TGCAGCGTTGTCAGCCTCCTGAGCACAGATACGCAGTATTTT. Its protein is CSVVSLLSTDTQYF.

This clonotype was observed a few times. This rearrangement joins TRBV25-1 to TRBJ1-2; D gene ambiguous. The V end lost 4 bases, the J end lost 5 bases, and 20 bases lay between the germline ends. The CDR3 consists of 16 residues. Per the germline V gene, CDR1 is MGHDK and CDR2 is SYGVNS. The chain's CDR3 is CASSANEANYGYGYTF. The CDR3, as DNA: TGTGCCAGCAGTGCGAACGAGGCTAACTATGGGTATGGCTACACCTTC.

There are a few counts of this clonotype. The gene calls are TRBV10-3 and TRBJ2-2, with D tentatively TRBD1 (6 bases). The CDR3 has 14 residues. V dropped 10 bases and J dropped 2 bases, with 14 bases sitting between them. The germline V gene has CDR1 ENHRY and CDR2 SYGVKD. CDR3 nucleotides: TGTGCCACCTCCCGGGACATTAACACCGGGGAGCTGTTTTTT. This gives the protein CATSRDINTGELFF.

This clonotype was seen only a few times. This sequence joins TRBV4-1 and TRBJ2-5; TRBD2 matches 7 bases. The germline V gene encodes CDR1 MGHRA and CDR2 YSYEKL. CDR3 size: 15 residues. The V segment lost 1 base and the J segment 0 bases; nucleotides outside the gene matches: 2. CDR3 sequence reads: CASSQGGGHQETQYF. The CDR3, as DNA: TGCGCCAGCAGCCAAGGGGGGGGACACCAAGAGACCCAGTACTTC.

The chain has TRBV5-1 and TRBJ1-5; D call uncertain. This CDR3 has 15 residues. Germline assignment: CDR1 SGHRS and CDR2 YFSETQ. Trimming pared 4 bases from V and 2 bases from J, leaving 13 bases between. CDR3 in DNA: TGCGCCAGCAGCCCGCAGGATCCCGGCAATCAGCCCCAGCATTTT. Residues: CASSPQDPGNQPQHF.